The clone carrying this TCR beta chain showed up just once. The target antigen is unknown. These data belong to a study of T cell responses to AZD1222 COVID-19 vaccine. Study-wide points: Across the whole spike, CD4 TCRs peaked at regions 160-218 and 743-854. Donors were mostly white British, more females; clonal diversity possibly underestimated. The study sampled repertoires only after the peak T cell response.

The protocol was immunoSEQ multiplex PCR, while the TCRdb copy is restricted to in-frame clones and leaves out a portion. The sample comprises 120,000 to 150,000 clones, around 88% of which are singletons, and around 15% rests with the top ten. Germline CDR1 is MNHEY and CDR2 is SVGAGI. This CDR3 is built from 12 residues. Trimming cost V 6 bases and J 4 bases, with 7 bases left between them. The origin of this receptor is an adult in good health. This chain uses TRBV6-5 with TRBJ1-5; no definite D call. Sequencing was performed on peripheral blood, taken on day 0 of AZD1222 vaccination. For the CDR3, the DNA is TGTGCCAGCAGAGACGCTAATCAGCCCCAGCATTTT. Protein sequence: CASRDANQPQHF.